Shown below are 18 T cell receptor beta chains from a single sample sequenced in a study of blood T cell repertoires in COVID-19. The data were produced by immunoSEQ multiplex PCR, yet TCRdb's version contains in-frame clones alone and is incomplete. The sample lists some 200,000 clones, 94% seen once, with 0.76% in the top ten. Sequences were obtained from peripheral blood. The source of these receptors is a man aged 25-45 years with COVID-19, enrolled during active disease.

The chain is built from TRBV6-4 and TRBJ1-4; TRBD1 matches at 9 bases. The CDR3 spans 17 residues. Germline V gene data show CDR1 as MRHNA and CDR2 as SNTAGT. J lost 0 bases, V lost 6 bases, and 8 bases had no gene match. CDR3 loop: CASRGTGTTATNEKLFF. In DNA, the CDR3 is TGTGCCAGCAGAGGGACAGGGACGACTGCAACTAATGAAAAACTGTTTTTT.

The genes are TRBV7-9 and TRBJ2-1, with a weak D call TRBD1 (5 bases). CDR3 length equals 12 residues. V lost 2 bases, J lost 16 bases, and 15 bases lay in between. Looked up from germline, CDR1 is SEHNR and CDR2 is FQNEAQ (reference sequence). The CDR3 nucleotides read TGTGCCAGCAGCTTACAGGGTAATAAAGAATTCTTC. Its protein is CASSLQGNKEFF.

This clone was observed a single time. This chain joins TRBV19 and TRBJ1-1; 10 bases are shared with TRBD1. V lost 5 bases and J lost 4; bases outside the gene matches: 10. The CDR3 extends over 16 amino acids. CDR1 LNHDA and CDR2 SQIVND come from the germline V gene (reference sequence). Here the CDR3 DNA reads TGTGCCAGTAGTGAAGGGACAGGGGTTGTGGTCACTGAAGCTTTCTTT. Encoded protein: CASSEGTGVVVTEAFF.

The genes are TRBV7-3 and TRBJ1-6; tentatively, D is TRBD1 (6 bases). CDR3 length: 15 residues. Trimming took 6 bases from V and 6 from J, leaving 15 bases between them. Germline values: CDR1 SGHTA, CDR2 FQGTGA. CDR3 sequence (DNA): TGTGCCAGCAGTTCCACGGGGGGCTCTAATTCACCCCTCCACTTT. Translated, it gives CASSSTGGSNSPLHF.

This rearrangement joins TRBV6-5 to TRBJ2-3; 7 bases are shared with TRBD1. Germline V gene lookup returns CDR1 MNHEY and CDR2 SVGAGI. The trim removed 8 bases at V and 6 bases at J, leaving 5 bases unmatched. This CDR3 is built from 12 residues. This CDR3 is CASAGGTDTQYF. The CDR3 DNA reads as TGTGCCAGCGCAGGGGGAACTGATACGCAGTATTTT.

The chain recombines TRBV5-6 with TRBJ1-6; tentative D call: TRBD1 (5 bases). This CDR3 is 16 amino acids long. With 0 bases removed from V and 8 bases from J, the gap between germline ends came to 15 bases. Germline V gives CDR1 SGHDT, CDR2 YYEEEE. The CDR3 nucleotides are TGTGCCAGCAGCTTGGTGGGCAGGGAACTTTATTCACCCCTCCACTTT. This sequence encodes CASSLVGRELYSPLHF.

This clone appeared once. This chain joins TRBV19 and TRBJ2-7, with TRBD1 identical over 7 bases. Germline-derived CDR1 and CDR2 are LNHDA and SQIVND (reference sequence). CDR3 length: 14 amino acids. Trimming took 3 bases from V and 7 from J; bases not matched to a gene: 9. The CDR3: CASSMWDRSEEQYF. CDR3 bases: TGTGCCAGTAGTATGTGGGACAGAAGTGAAGAGCAGTACTTC.

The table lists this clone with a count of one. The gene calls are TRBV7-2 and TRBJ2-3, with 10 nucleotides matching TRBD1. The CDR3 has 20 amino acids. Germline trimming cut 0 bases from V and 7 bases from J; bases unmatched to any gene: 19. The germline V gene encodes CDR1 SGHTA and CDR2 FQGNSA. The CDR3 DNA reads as TGTGCCAGCAGCTTAGCTGGGGTTTTAATACGGGACAGGGGAGGTAATACGCAGTATTTT. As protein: CASSLAGVLIRDRGGNTQYF.

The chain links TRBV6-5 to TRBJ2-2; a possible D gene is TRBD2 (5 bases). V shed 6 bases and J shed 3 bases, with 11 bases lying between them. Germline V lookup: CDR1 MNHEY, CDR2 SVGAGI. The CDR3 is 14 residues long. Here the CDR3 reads CASSRPGDTGELFF. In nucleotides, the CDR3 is TGTGCCAGCAGCCGCCCCGGGGACACCGGGGAGCTGTTTTTT.

The CDR3 DNA reads TGTGCCAGCAGCCAAGATCAAGGAGGGTTAGGAAACACCATATATTTT. Translating gives CASSQDQGGLGNTIYF. The chain carries TRBV14 and TRBJ1-3; D call uncertain. Trimming removed 0 bases at V and 4 bases at J, with 13 bases between. CDR3 length: 16 residues. Germline lookup yields CDR1 SGHDN and CDR2 FVKESK.

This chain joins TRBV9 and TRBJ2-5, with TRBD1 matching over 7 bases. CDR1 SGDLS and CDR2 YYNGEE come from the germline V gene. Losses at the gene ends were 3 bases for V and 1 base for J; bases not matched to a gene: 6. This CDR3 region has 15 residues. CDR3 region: CASSARQGAQETQYF. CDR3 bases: TGTGCCAGCAGCGCCCGACAGGGAGCCCAAGAGACCCAGTACTTC.

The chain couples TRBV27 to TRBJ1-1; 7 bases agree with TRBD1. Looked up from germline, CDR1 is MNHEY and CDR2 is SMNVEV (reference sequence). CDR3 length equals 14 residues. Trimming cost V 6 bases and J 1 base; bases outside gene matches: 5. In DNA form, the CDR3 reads TGTGCCAGCAGAAGGACAGGTCAGAACACTGAAGCTTTCTTT. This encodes CASRRTGQNTEAFF.

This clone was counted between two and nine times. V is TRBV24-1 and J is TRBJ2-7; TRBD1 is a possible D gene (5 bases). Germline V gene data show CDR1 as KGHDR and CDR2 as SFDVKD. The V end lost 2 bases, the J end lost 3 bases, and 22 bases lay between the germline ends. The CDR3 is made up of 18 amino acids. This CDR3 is CATSDWFGAAWLDYEQYF. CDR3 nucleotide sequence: TGTGCCACCAGTGATTGGTTTGGGGCAGCTTGGTTAGACTACGAGCAGTACTTC.

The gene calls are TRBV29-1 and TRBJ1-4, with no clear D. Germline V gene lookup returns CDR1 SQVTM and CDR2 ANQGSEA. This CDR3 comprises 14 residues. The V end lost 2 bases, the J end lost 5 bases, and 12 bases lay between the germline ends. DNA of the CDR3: TGCAGCGTTGAAACCTACGGTACGAATGAAAAACTGTTTTTT. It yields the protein CSVETYGTNEKLFF.

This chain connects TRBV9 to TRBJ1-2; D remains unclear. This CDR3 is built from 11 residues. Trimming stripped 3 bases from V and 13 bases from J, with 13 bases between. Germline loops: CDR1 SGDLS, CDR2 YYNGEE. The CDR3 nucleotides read TGTGCCAGCAGCGCCTTCCTTAATTTCACCTTC. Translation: CASSAFLNFTF.

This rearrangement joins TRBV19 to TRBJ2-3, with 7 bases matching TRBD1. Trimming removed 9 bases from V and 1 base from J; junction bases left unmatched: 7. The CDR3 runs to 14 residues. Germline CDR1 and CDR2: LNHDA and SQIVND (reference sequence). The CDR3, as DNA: TGTGCCAGCCCCGGTACAGGGGGCACAGATACGCAGTATTTT. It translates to CASPGTGGTDTQYF.

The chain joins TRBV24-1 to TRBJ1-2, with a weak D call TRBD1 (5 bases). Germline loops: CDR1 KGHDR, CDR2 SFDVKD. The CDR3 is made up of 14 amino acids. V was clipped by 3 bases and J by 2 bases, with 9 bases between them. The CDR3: CATSDGTVNYGYTF. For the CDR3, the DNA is TGTGCCACCAGTGATGGGACTGTAAACTATGGCTACACCTTC.

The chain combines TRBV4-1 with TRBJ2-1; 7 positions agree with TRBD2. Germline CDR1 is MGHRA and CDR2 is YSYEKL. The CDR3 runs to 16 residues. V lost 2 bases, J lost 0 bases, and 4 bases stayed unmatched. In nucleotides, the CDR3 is TGCGCCAGCAGCCAACCGACGGGGGGCTCCTACAATGAGCAGTTCTTC. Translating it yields CASSQPTGGSYNEQFF.